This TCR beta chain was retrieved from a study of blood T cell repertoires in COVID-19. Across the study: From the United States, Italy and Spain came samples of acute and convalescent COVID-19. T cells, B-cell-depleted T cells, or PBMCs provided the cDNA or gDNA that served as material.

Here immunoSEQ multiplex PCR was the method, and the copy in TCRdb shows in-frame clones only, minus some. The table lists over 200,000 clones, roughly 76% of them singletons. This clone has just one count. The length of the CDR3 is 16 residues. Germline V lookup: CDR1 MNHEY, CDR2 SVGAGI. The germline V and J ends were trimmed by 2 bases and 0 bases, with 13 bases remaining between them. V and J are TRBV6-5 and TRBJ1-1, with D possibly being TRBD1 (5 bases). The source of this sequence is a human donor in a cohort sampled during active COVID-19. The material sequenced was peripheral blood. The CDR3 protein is CASSYRGRGLNTEAFF. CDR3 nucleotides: TGTGCCAGCAGTTACAGGGGTAGGGGCTTGAACACTGAAGCTTTCTTT.